Included here is one T cell receptor beta chain sequence, with context. The data originate from a study of blood T cell repertoires in COVID-19. Some clones are missing from TCRdb's copy, which holds only in-frame ones; the method was immunoSEQ multiplex PCR. The top ten hold roughly 5% of the sample, which has some 160,000 clones, approximately 91% seen once. Germline V lookup: CDR1 KGHSY, CDR2 FQNENV. CDR3 length: 16 amino acids. J lost 0 bases, V lost 6 bases, and 1 base had no gene match. Seattle enrolled patients during active infection and tracked them longitudinally. The receptor's source is a man between 18 and 35 years old with COVID-19, enrolled during active disease. This rearrangement joins TRBV16 to TRBJ2-1; 14 bases fit TRBD2. Source material: peripheral blood. Written as DNA, the CDR3 is TGTGCCAGCAGTGGGACTAGCGGGAGCTCCTACAATGAGCAGTTCTTC. Its translation is CASSGTSGSSYNEQFF. The full variable domain, with the rest looked up from reference TRBV16 and TRBJ2-1, is GEEVAQTPKHLVRGEGQKAKLYCAPIKGHSYVFWYQQVLKNEFKFLISFQNENVFDETGMPKERFSAKCLPNSPCSLEIQATKLEDSAVYFCASSGTSGSSYNEQFFGPGTRLTVL.